This TCR beta chain came from a study of cytomegalovirus exposure and HLA in healthy donors. Study-wide context: Roughly 85 million unique TCRs from HLA-typed donors were held in an early release of data. Study-wide points: Rarity held for most TCR sequences, but there were some public TCRs that occurred in many donors.

Trimming shortened V by 5 bases and J by 4 bases, and 14 bases separated the two germline ends. In germline, CDR1 is MNHEY, CDR2 SVGAGI. CDR3 length: 14 residues. On this clone: Its specificity is not known.

Primers for the PCR totalled 60 Vbeta and 13 Jbeta. Sequenced by immunoSEQ multiplex PCR; TCRdb stores in-frame clones only, minus some. The profile shows under 200,000 clones, roughly 79% of them singletons. The rearrangement joins TRBV6-5 to TRBJ2-5; D might be TRBD2 (6 bases). This TCR was sampled from a woman aged 25 to 39 in good health and CMV-seropositive. The sample taken for sequencing was PBMCs. The CDR3 protein is CASSEKTRGETQYF. The CDR3 region has the DNA TGTGCCAGCAGTGAAAAGACTAGGGGAGAGACCCAGTACTTC.